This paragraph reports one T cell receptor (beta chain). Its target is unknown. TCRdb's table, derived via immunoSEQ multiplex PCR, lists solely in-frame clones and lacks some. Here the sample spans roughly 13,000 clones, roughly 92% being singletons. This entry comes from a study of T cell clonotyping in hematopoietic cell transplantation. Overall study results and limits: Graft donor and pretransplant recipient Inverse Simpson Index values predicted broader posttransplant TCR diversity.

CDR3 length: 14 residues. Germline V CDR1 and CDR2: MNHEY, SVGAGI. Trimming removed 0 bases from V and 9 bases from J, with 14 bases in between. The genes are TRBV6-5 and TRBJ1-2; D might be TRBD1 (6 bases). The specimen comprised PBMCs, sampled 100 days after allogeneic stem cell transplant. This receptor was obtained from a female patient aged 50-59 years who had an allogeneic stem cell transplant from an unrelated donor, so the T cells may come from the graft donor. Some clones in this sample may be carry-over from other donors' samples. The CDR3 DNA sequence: TGTGCCAGCAGTTACTCGTTGGCGGACAGTAGCTACACCTTC. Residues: CASSYSLADSSYTF.